This record looks at one T cell receptor beta chain sequence and its context. Antigen: not known. The germline V gene encodes CDR1 SGHTA and CDR2 FQGNSA. V gave up 5 bases and J gave up 0 bases; unmatched junction bases: 14. The CDR3 runs to 18 residues. Produced via immunoSEQ multiplex PCR; TCRdb's table is partial and in-frame only. Counted here are some 2,800 clones, roughly nine tenths occurring once; the ten biggest clones make up 7% to 10%. The sample originates from a study of T cell clonotyping in hematopoietic cell transplantation. Study-wide results and limits: Recipient TCR diversity dropped after transplant; expanded clonotypes rose from day 30 to 180.

The TCR originated in a male patient aged 60 to 75 who had an allogeneic stem cell transplant from a related donor, so the T cells may come from the graft donor. Some clones in this sample may be carry-over from other donors' samples. The J gene is TRBJ2-3, the V gene TRBV7-2; 7 bases are shared with TRBD2. The sequenced sample was PBMCs, obtained at the time of graft-versus-host disease after allogeneic stem cell transplant. CDR3 in DNA: TGTGCCAGCAGCCTCCGCCCCCTGCGGGGGTCTAGCACAGATACGCAGTATTTT. Protein: CASSLRPLRGSSTDTQYF.